This T cell receptor (beta chain) was sequenced in a study of CXCR3-negative and CXCR3-positive naive CD8 T cells. Across the study: Libraries each contributed about 1.5 +/- 0.3 million TRB reads, for around 140 million in total.

CDR3 length: 15 residues. CDR1 is MGHDK and CDR2 is SYGVNS in the germline V gene. In the case of this clonotype: Its antigen is unknown.

Findings and caveats of the study: Memory CD8+ cells had much lower diversity, and both naive subsets had comparably high diversity. TRBV-TRBJ usage matched between naive CXCR3-negative and CXCR3-positive cells but not between memory cells. Against CXCR3-negative naive cells, CXCR3-positive naive cells showed more hydrophobic TRB CDR3s.

The libraries of TRB cDNA were constructed through 5' RACE using UMI labels. TCRdb reprocessed the 5' RACE reads; each CDR3 protein has one entry and no DNA is given. Its table lists 150,000 to 180,000 distinct CDR3 sequences. This chain uses TRBV25-1 with TRBJ1-6. The TCR sequence derives from a human donor in good health. Some clones in this sample may be carry-over from other donors' samples. Sequenced sample: naive CXCR3+ CD8+ T cells from blood. Described subset: CD45RO-CCR7+CD27+CD95- naive CD8+ T cells expressing CXCR3 (TNR3+). CDR3 sequence reads: CASSESRGLNSPLHF.